This T cell receptor beta chain was retrieved from a study of tumor and adjacent non-tumor tissue in lung cancer (dated by TCRdb to the late 2010s). A note on the overall study: Of the cohort, 11 to 12 patients had adenocarcinoma, 2 had squamous cell carcinoma and 1 had small cell lung cancer. The study compared bulk TCRbeta repertoires from lung tumor tissue and matched distant non-tumor lung tissue of about 14 lung cancer patients. TCRbeta CDR3 sequencing was performed on around 30 paired specimens, with one tumor sample and one normal lung sample collected per patient. The approximately 15 enrolled patients, of whom some ten were men and 5 were women, were aged about 31 to 85 years and were diagnosed with TNM stage I to III disease. Sequencing produced 130 million or so productive TCRbeta reads in total, an average of about 4.2 million reads per sample.

Preparation of the library involved multiplex PCR. The run used an Illumina HiSeq 2500. TCRbeta libraries were constructed through three rounds of nested PCR with primers (Table S4) according to protocols modified from ARM-PCR. Before sequencing, PCR products of 200-500 bp were excised from the gel and purified with the QIAquick gel extraction kit. The study's processing was this. Trimmomatic was used to clean the reads, FLASH was used to merge the reads into complete CDR3 sequences, and MiTCR was used to assign the reads to V(D)J germline segments. VDJtools was used to compute clonal diversity as the inverse Simpson's index. A read counted as productive if the sequence was in-frame and lacked a premature stop codon. TCRdb reran the public reads through fastp at Q25 and MiXCR, keeping productive beta chains. Each entry merges the rows of one CDR3 protein and shows their most common DNA and genes. What appears here as the V and J calls and clone size reflects TCRdb's work, not the paper's. The sample table shows 75,000 to 100,000 distinct CDR3 sequences, and less than 75% are seen once. The ten largest account for 15% to 20% of the sample.

RNA was isolated from bulk unsorted tissue, and RNA quality was assessed with a NanoDrop ND-1000 and an Agilent 2100. Newly diagnosed lung cancer patients without prior chemotherapy who had been admitted for thoracic surgery in China between August and November 2014 were enrolled as donors. Patients who had received previous radiotherapy or chemotherapy, or who had another concurrent cancer, were excluded from the study. Pieces of surgical tissue measuring 1-2 cm3 were kept in RNAlater solution and held at -80 degrees C until needed. Taken from the germline V gene, the CDR1 and CDR2 loops are MDHEN and SYDVKM. Measured from the cysteine to the phenylalanine, the CDR3 is 13 residues long. The read is trimmed to its CDR3 DNA, 39 bases read in frame from base 1. Comment on this clonotype: What antigen it recognizes has not been identified. A much larger clone is a single base away; this may be a read error.

Overall study outcomes, separate from this receptor: Neither the sequencing platform nor unique molecular identifiers are named or mentioned anywhere in the methods. TCR diversity was significantly higher in younger patients, and greater tumor TCR diversity was associated with shorter overall survival and shorter disease-free survival. TCR diversity (inverse Simpson) was significantly higher in tumor than in normal lung tissue (around 450 vs 160, P = 0.0075, Mann-Whitney U test). A significantly larger cumulative share of the repertoire was made up by the top 100 clones in normal lung than in tumor tissue. The cohort had only roughly 14 patients, and the authors noted that larger samples and more detailed clinical data are needed. Peripheral blood was not sequenced, so blood TCRbeta repertoires were not examined in the lung cancer patients of the study.

The TCR was taken from a man between 60 and 75 years old with non-small cell lung cancer. Sequencing was performed on lung tumor tissue. Recombination linked TRBV28 to TRBJ1-2; the D gene remains uncertain. The CDR3 region has the sequence CASSPGPNYGCTF. The nucleotides are TGTGCCAGCAGTCCTGGACCTAACTATGGCTGCACCTTC.